This TCR beta chain is from a study of vaccination effects on CD4 cells after COVID-19. Whole-study results and caveats: Late after vaccination, infection- and vaccine-induced clones showed marked clonal contraction.

In regard to this clone: Its cognate antigen is unknown.

Antigen-specific CD4+ T cells were expanded (with viral peptide pools) by the ViraFEST assay ahead of sequencing. A 10-day culture period preceded the isolation of CD4+ T cells. Vaccine recipients lacked prior SARS-CoV-2 infection and had negative nucleocapsid antibodies. PBMC were cultured at a few million per well with 10 IU/ml IL-2 and 10 ug/ml peptides. On day 3 and again on day 7, half the medium was replaced with IL-2 medium. The method was immunoSEQ multiplex PCR; TCRdb's version includes in-frame clones alone and lacks a portion of them. The sample lists 65,000 or so clones, around 77% seen once, with around 3% in the top ten. CDR1 is SGHAT and CDR2 is FQNNGV in the germline V gene. This CDR3 has 15 residues. V shed 5 bases and J shed 2 bases, with 14 bases lying between them.

The J gene is TRBJ2-3, the V gene TRBV11-2, with D perhaps being TRBD1 or TRBD2 (5 bases each). The TCR sequence derives from a human donor who received a COVID-19 vaccine. Sample: CD4+ T cells from PBMCs cultured with HCoV-NL63 spike peptides, taken before COVID-19 vaccination. DNA for the CDR3: TGTGCCAGCAGCCCACCGGGACCTTACACAGATACGCAGTATTTT. It yields the protein CASSPPGPYTDTQYF.